This TCR beta chain derives from a study of cytomegalovirus exposure and HLA in healthy donors. About the research overall: Roughly 180 million T cells yielded some 120 million unique TCR beta sequences in earlier analysis.

Findings and caveats of the study: Presence/absence comparisons presumed near-even sequencing depth among donors.

PCR employed 60 Vbeta and 13 Jbeta primers. Assay: immunoSEQ multiplex PCR; the TCRdb copy retains only in-frame clones and omits some. In the table there are around 190,000 clones, roughly 8.7% of which are singletons. CDR3 length: 11 residues. Germline V CDR1 and CDR2: DFQATT, SNEGSKA (reference sequence). V was shortened by 5 bases and J by 6 bases, with 10 bases between the two germline ends. About this clone itself: The antigen remains unidentified.

This chain connects TRBV20-1 to TRBJ1-2; D is unclear. The TCR comes from a woman aged 25-40 years in good health and CMV-seropositive. What was sequenced was PBMCs. This CDR3 reads CSARTADGYTF. The CDR3 region has the DNA TGCAGTGCTCGAACTGCGGATGGCTACACCTTC.